This is a list of T cell receptor beta chains from one sample in a study of blood T cell repertoires in COVID-19. TCRdb keeps only in-frame clones here, not all; method: immunoSEQ multiplex PCR. This sample has roughly 280,000 clones; 88% occur once, and the top ten carry around 2.9%. The sample comprised PBMCs or T cells enriched from blood (not recorded which). These receptors were collected from a woman aged 50 to 60 who had recovered from COVID-19. CDR3s include the opening cysteine and the closing phenylalanine or tryptophan. A D gene is named only where the DNA matches it firmly. Some rows mark clone size as missing; the rest say once, few, many or name a class of expanded clone.

TRBJ2-1	TRBD2	TRBV6-5	NA	CASSDRPKREYEQFF	TGTGCCAGCAGCGATCGTCCGAAGCGGGAGTATGAGCAGTTCTTC
TRBJ1-2	TRBD1	TRBV20-1	few	CSASPGGVYGGYTF	TGCAGTGCTAGTCCAGGGGGCGTATACGGTGGCTACACCTTC
TRBJ2-7	TRBD2	TRBV6-1	NA	CASSEGEGIISYEQYF	TGTGCCAGCAGTGAAGGGGAGGGAATAATCTCCTACGAGCAGTACTTC
TRBJ2-2	NA	TRBV15	NA	CATSRDRGSVEELFF	TGTGCCACCAGCAGAGATAGGGGAAGTGTAGAGGAGCTGTTTTTT
TRBJ1-2	NA	TRBV5-1	NA	CASTRNTLDSNYGYTF	TGCGCCAGCACCCGCAACACCCTCGACTCTAACTATGGCTACACCTTC
TRBJ2-7	NA	TRBV9	NA	CASSPPGVSYEQYF	TGTGCCAGCAGCCCACCGGGAGTTTCCTACGAGCAGTACTTC
TRBJ1-1	TRBD1	TRBV7-3	NA	CASSPRQGAATEAFF	TGTGCCAGCAGCCCGCGACAGGGGGCGGCTACTGAAGCTTTCTTT
TRBJ2-1	TRBD2	TRBV7-8	NA	CASSTKPSGRNEQFF	TGTGCCAGCAGCACGAAGCCTAGCGGGAGGAATGAGCAGTTCTTC
TRBJ2-7	NA	TRBV9	NA	CASSVDGISYEQYF	TGTGCCAGCAGCGTAGACGGGATCTCCTACGAGCAGTACTTC
TRBJ1-2	NA	TRBV5-5	many	CASSLTTAGYGYTF	TGTGCCAGCAGCTTAACCACAGCAGGGTATGGCTACACCTTC
TRBJ1-1	NA	TRBV2	NA	CASTRDADTEAFF	TGTGCCTCAACCCGGGATGCAGACACTGAAGCTTTCTTT
TRBJ1-4	NA	TRBV21-1	NA	CASSKAGGGANEKLFF	TGTGCCAGCAGCAAAGCCGGGGGAGGGGCTAATGAAAAACTGTTTTTT
TRBJ2-4	TRBD2	TRBV19	NA	CASSIGGKNIQYF	TGTGCCAGTAGTATCGGGGGGAAAAACATTCAGTACTTC
TRBJ2-7	NA	TRBV19	NA	CASSPRQTYEQYF	TGTGCCAGTAGTCCTAGACAGACCTACGAGCAGTACTTC
TRBJ2-3	NA	TRBV6-5	NA	CASSYSMGGTDRQLDF	TGTGCCAGCAGTTACTCGATGGGCGGGACCGACCGGCAGTTGGATTTT
TRBJ1-5	NA	TRBV7-2	NA	CASSLSRGQPQHF	TGTGCCAGCAGCTTATCCCGAGGGCAGCCCCAGCATTTT
TRBJ1-5	NA	TRBV14	NA	CASSLGPNQPQHF	TGTGCCAGCAGCCTGGGCCCCAATCAGCCCCAGCATTTT
TRBJ2-1	TRBD2	TRBV20-1	NA	CSASQRQGLAGVDNEQFF	TGCAGTGCTAGTCAAAGGCAGGGACTAGCGGGAGTAGACAATGAGCAGTTCTTC
TRBJ2-7	NA	TRBV4-3	few	CASSQVWKSGSEQYF	TGCGCCAGCAGCCAAGTTTGGAAAAGCGGGTCCGAGCAGTACTTC
TRBJ1-1	NA	TRBV9	NA	CASSAVADRRGEAFF	TGTGCCAGCAGCGCCGTAGCGGACCGACGGGGCGAAGCTTTCTTT
TRBJ1-4	NA	TRBV4-2	NA	CASSHSKGAGEKLFF	TGTGCCAGCAGCCACTCAAAAGGGGCGGGGGAAAAACTGTTTTTT
TRBJ2-1	TRBD2	TRBV4-1	NA	CASSRRTSEVYNEQFF	TGCGCCAGCAGCCGAAGGACTAGCGAGGTCTACAATGAGCAGTTCTTC
TRBJ1-2	TRBD1	TRBV28	NA	CATGRTGTAYGYTF	TGTGCCACCGGACGGACAGGGACAGCGTATGGCTACACCTTC
TRBJ2-1	TRBD2	TRBV25-1	NA	CASSASSGAYDEQFF	TGTGCCAGCAGTGCTTCTAGCGGAGCCTACGATGAGCAGTTCTTC
TRBJ1-4	TRBD1	TRBV7-9	NA	CASSSPPGQGLEKLFF	TGTGCCAGCAGCTCCCCACCGGGACAGGGATTAGAAAAACTGTTTTTT
TRBJ1-1	NA	TRBV7-2	NA	CASSPGGNTEAFF	TGTGCCAGCAGCCCCGGGGGGAACACTGAAGCTTTCTTT
TRBJ2-7	NA	TRBV30	NA	CAWSESGEGGEQYF	TGTGCCTGGAGCGAAAGCGGGGAGGGGGGCGAGCAGTACTTC
TRBJ2-1	TRBD1	TRBV11-2	NA	CASSLTGVYNEQFF	TGTGCCAGCAGCTTAACAGGGGTCTACAATGAGCAGTTCTTC
TRBJ2-1	TRBD1	TRBV7-2	NA	CASSLSPGQGNEQFF	TGTGCCAGCAGCTTATCCCCGGGACAGGGCAATGAGCAGTTCTTC
TRBJ1-4	TRBD1	TRBV20-1	NA	CSASSTGVANEKLFF	TGCAGTGCTAGTTCTACAGGGGTTGCTAATGAAAAACTGTTTTTT
TRBJ1-1	NA	TRBV4-3	medium-sized	CASSGSSSGTEAFF	TGCGCCAGCAGCGGATCGAGCTCGGGCACTGAAGCTTTCTTT
TRBJ2-3	TRBD2	TRBV7-2	NA	CASSSRDYPRITDTQYF	TGTGCCAGCAGCTCCCGGGACTACCCTAGAATTACAGATACGCAGTATTTT
TRBJ2-5	NA	TRBV5-1	NA	CASSLGQAETQYF	TGCGCCAGCAGCTTGGGACAGGCAGAGACCCAGTACTTC
TRBJ2-7	TRBD1	TRBV5-4	NA	CASSRTGGLYEQYF	TGTGCCAGCAGCCGGACAGGGGGTCTCTACGAGCAGTACTTC
TRBJ2-7	NA	TRBV6-2/TRBV6-3	NA	CASSTRVPSSYEQYF	TGTGCCAGCAGTACCCGGGTCCCGTCCTCCTACGAGCAGTACTTC
TRBJ2-7	TRBD2	TRBV2	NA	CASSEAGIAGGTYEQYF	TGTGCCAGCAGTGAGGCAGGTATAGCGGGAGGTACCTACGAGCAGTACTTC
TRBJ2-1	NA	TRBV9	NA	CASSVSGSSYNEQFF	TGTGCCAGCAGCGTTAGCGGCTCCTCCTACAATGAGCAGTTCTTC
TRBJ2-7	TRBD2	TRBV28	NA	CASTIAGYAEQYF	TGTGCCAGCACCATAGCGGGCTACGCCGAGCAGTACTTC
TRBJ1-1	TRBD1	TRBV6-1	NA	CASSEDRGKNTEAFF	TGTGCCAGCAGTGAAGACAGGGGGAAGAACACTGAAGCTTTCTTT
TRBJ2-1	NA	TRBV11-3	few	CASSSRLTSYNEQFF	TGTGCCAGCAGCTCCCGTTTAACTTCCTACAATGAGCAGTTCTTC
TRBJ2-1	TRBD2	TRBV6-5	NA	CASSRLAYNEQFF	TGTGCCAGCAGCCGACTAGCTTACAATGAGCAGTTCTTC
TRBJ2-5	TRBD2	TRBV28	NA	CASSLSGLAGGPHQETQYF	TGTGCCAGCAGTTTATCGGGGCTAGCGGGAGGGCCCCACCAAGAGACCCAGTACTTC
TRBJ2-5	TRBD1	TRBV7-3	NA	CASSLGTGRAQYF	TGTGCCAGCAGCCTCGGGACAGGGCGAGCCCAGTACTTC
TRBJ1-1	NA	TRBV7-2	once	CASSLAPAGNTEAFF	TGTGCCAGCAGCTTAGCCCCTGCAGGGAACACTGAAGCTTTCTTT
TRBJ2-7	TRBD2	TRBV28	NA	CASSLSSLGTSGTYEQYF	TGTGCCAGCAGTTTATCCAGTCTCGGGACTAGCGGAACCTACGAGCAGTACTTC
TRBJ1-2	NA	TRBV3-1/TRBV3-2	NA	CASSHLYGYTF	TGTGCCAGCAGCCATTTATATGGCTACACCTTC
TRBJ2-5	NA	TRBV7-3	NA	CASSLIAGRQETQYF	TGTGCCAGCAGCTTAATTGCGGGGAGGCAAGAGACCCAGTACTTC
TRBJ2-2	TRBD2	TRBV7-7	NA	CASGRDTGELFF	TGTGCTAGCGGGAGGGACACCGGGGAGCTGTTTTTT
TRBJ2-7	TRBD2	TRBV18	NA	CASRREVVYEQYF	TGTGCCAGCCGGCGGGAGGTAGTGTACGAGCAGTACTTC